A single sample gave rise to the 10 T cell receptor beta chains below, sequenced in a study of blood T cell repertoires in COVID-19. TCRdb keeps only in-frame clones here, not all; method: immunoSEQ multiplex PCR. The repertoire holds 250,000 to 300,000 clones, with 80% to 95% as singletons. Specimen: PBMCs or T cells enriched from blood (not recorded which). Receptors were obtained from a woman aged 25 to 45 who had recovered from COVID-19.

The genes are TRBV10-3 and TRBJ2-2; 8 bases map to TRBD2. V lost 7 bases, J lost 3 bases, and 10 bases stayed unmatched. This CDR3 is 16 amino acids long. Germline V CDR1 and CDR2: ENHRY, SYGVKD. CDR3 DNA sequence: TGTGCCATCACCCTAAGCGGGAGTATGGACACCGGGGAGCTGTTTTTT. Protein: CAITLSGSMDTGELFF.

The chain recombines TRBV9 with TRBJ1-3; 7 bases agree with TRBD1. The V segment lost 4 bases and the J segment 2 bases; nucleotides outside the gene matches: 6. The CDR3 is made up of 15 amino acids. Germline V gene lookup returns CDR1 SGDLS and CDR2 YYNGEE. The CDR3 DNA reads TGTGCCAGCAGCATCGGGACAGTCACTGGAAACACCATATATTTT. It encodes CASSIGTVTGNTIYF.

V is TRBV5-5 and J is TRBJ2-1; TRBD1 agrees at 11 bases. The V and J ends lost 4 bases and 0 bases, in that order; junction bases with no gene match: 6. The CDR3 sequence is 17 residues long. CDR1 SGHKS and CDR2 YYEKEE come from the germline V gene (reference sequence). The CDR3 DNA sequence: TGTGCCAGCAGCATGAGGACAGGGGGCGTCTCCTACAATGAGCAGTTCTTC. Its translation: CASSMRTGGVSYNEQFF.

The rearrangement links TRBV29-1 to TRBJ2-3; D may be TRBD2 (5 bases). The CDR3 covers 12 residues. V lost 2 bases and J 3 bases, leaving 6 bases between the germline ends. Germline CDR1 SQVTM, CDR2 ANQGSEA. The CDR3 DNA reads as TGCAGCGTTGAACGGGATACAGATACGCAGTATTTT. It yields the protein CSVERDTDTQYF.

This chain uses TRBV11-3 with TRBJ2-1; 10 bases are shared with TRBD1. Germline V lookup: CDR1 SGHNT, CDR2 YENEEA. The length of the CDR3 is 16 residues. J lost 5 bases, V lost 5 bases, and 9 bases had no gene match. DNA for the CDR3: TGTGCCAGCAGCGAATGGACAGGGGGAATTAACAATGAGCAGTTCTTC. Protein sequence: CASSEWTGGINNEQFF.

The chain combines TRBV19 with TRBJ2-7; 7 bases agree with TRBD2. In germline, CDR1 is LNHDA, CDR2 SQIVND (reference sequence). The CDR3 contains 16 residues. After removal of 5 bases from V and 3 bases from J, the junction contained 13 bases not matched to a gene. The CDR3 region has the DNA TGTGCCAGTAGTCTTCTAGGAGCGGGCGGGAGCTACGAGCAGTACTTC. Translating gives CASSLLGAGGSYEQYF.

The V and J genes are TRBV7-8 and TRBJ2-1; D not certain. Deletions cut 5 bases from V and 9 bases from J, with 17 bases between. This CDR3 is 14 amino acids long. CDR1 and CDR2 (germline): SGHVS, FQNEAQ. CDR3 bases: TGTGCCAGCAGCCAGCCCTCATCCCGAGGTGAGCAGTTCTTC. This gives the protein CASSQPSSRGEQFF.

This chain joins TRBV7-9 and TRBJ2-1, with D perhaps TRBD2 (6 bases). The V end lost 3 bases, the J end lost 7 bases, and 16 bases lay between the germline ends. From germline, CDR1 is SEHNR and CDR2 FQNEAQ (reference sequence). This CDR3 contains 15 residues. The CDR3: CASSFRDSLLNEQFF. The CDR3 bases are TGTGCCAGCAGCTTCAGGGACTCACTCCTAAATGAGCAGTTCTTC.

V usage is TRBV9 and J usage is TRBJ1-1; unclear D gene. Germline V gene sequence: CDR1 SGDLS, CDR2 YYNGEE. The CDR3 is made up of 14 amino acids. V lost 3 bases and J lost 0, with 9 bases in between. CDR3 bases: TGTGCCAGCAGCGCCCAGCGGGTGAACACTGAAGCTTTCTTT. Translation gives CASSAQRVNTEAFF.

CDR3 amino acids: CASSFGQGNSPLHF. The CDR3 DNA reads TGTGCCAGCAGCTTCGGACAGGGCAATTCACCCCTCCACTTT. The chain carries TRBV7-9 and TRBJ1-6; TRBD1 aligns across 8 bases. With 3 bases clipped from V and 7 bases from J, the junction kept 2 bases outside the gene matches. The CDR3 is made up of 14 amino acids. The germline V gene encodes CDR1 SEHNR and CDR2 FQNEAQ (reference sequence).